This section outlines one T cell receptor (beta chain) sequence together with its context. These data are taken from a study of control samples from healthy donors and cancer patients. Libraries were prepared by immunoSEQ multiplex PCR; TCRdb keeps only in-frame clonotypes and omits some of them. The sample has around 200,000 clones; roughly 91% are singletons. The specimen sequenced was blood. This receptor was obtained from a woman aged 25 to 39 in good health.

The CDR3 sequence is CASSEAEQETQYF. CDR3 DNA sequence: TGTGCCAGCAGTGAAGCGGAACAAGAGACCCAGTACTTC. The rearrangement joins TRBV25-1 to TRBJ2-5, with D unclear. The V and J ends lost 2 bases and 2 bases respectively, with 6 bases between them. Germline V gene data show CDR1 as MGHDK and CDR2 as SYGVNS. The CDR3 extends over 13 amino acids. The full variable domain, rest sourced from reference TRBV25-1 and TRBJ2-5, is EADIYQTPRYLVIGTGKKITLECSQTMGHDKMYWYQQDPGMELHLIHYSYGVNSTEKGDLSSESTVSRIRTEHFPLTLESARPSHTSQYLCASSEAEQETQYFGPGTRLLVL.